This T cell receptor beta chain was documented in a study of blood T cell repertoires in COVID-19. The table lists this clone with a few counts. The germline V and J ends were trimmed by 6 bases and 1 base, with 6 bases remaining between them. This CDR3 comprises 12 residues. Produced via immunoSEQ multiplex PCR; TCRdb's table is partial and in-frame only. The table records 65,000 to 85,000 clones, around 74% of them present only once. The material sequenced was peripheral blood. The genes are TRBV12-3 or TRBV12-4 and TRBJ1-1; tentative D call: TRBD1 (6 bases). This receptor was obtained from a woman over 75 with active or convalescent COVID-19. CDR3 coding DNA: TGTGCCAGCAGGACAGGGAACACTGAAGCTTTCTTT. Its protein product is CASRTGNTEAFF.